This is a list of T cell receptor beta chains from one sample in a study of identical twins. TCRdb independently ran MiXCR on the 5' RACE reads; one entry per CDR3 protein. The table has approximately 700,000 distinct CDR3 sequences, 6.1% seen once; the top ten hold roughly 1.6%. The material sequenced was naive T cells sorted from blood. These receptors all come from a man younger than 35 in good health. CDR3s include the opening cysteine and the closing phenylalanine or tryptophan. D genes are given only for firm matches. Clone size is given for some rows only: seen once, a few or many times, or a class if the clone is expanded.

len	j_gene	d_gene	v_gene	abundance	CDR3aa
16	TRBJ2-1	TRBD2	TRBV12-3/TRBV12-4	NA	CASSLALSGRVFEQFF
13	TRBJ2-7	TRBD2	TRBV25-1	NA	CASKGLGKHEQYF
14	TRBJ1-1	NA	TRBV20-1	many	CSAQRDRASTEAFF
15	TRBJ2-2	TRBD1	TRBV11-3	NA	CASRRTGVKTGELFF
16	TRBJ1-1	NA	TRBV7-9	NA	CASSLLVRGKGTEAFF
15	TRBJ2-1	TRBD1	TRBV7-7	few	CASALGTGSFDEQFF
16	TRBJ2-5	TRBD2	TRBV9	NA	CASSVRGLAGEETQYF
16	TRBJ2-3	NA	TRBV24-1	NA	CATSGPAGVMTDTQYF
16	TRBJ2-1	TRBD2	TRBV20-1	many	CSARTSGSISYNEQFF
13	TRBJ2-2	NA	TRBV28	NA	CAIPGLTTGELFF
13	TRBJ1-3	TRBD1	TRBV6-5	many	CASSYATGYTIYF
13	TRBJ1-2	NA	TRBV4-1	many	CASSQGLGKGYTF
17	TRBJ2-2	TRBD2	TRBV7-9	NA	CASSLSGSDSNTGELFF
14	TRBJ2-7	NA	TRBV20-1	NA	CSAQRRTVPYEQYF
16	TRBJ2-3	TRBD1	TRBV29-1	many	CSVEGATGQSTDTQYF
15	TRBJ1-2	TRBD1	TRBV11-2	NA	CASILNSGGADGYTF
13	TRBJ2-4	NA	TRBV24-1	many	CATSDLDKNIQYF
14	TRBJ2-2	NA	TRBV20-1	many	CSAIQTQIPGELFF
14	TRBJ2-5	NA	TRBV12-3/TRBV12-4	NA	CASTPRPLQETQYF
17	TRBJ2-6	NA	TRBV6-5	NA	CASSSLLPTSGANVLTF